Presented here are 30 T cell receptor beta chains from one specimen sequenced in a study of T cell repertoires in ileal Crohn's disease. TCRdb's copy holds only in-frame clones and misses some; the assay was immunoSEQ multiplex PCR. Among about 8,200 clones listed, 95% to 97% were seen once. The sequencing sample was made of ileal tissue. The receptors were sampled from an adult with Crohn's disease.

The V and J genes are TRBV7-2 and TRBJ1-6; D is possibly TRBD1 (5 bases). The CDR3 covers 15 residues. V was pared by 1 base and J by 9 bases, with 13 bases between. Germline CDR1 and CDR2: SGHTA and FQGNSA. The CDR3 reads CASSLDAGFFSPLHF. CDR3 nucleotides: TGTGCCAGCAGCTTAGATGCAGGGTTTTTTTCACCCCTCCACTTT.

The CDR3 DNA sequence: TGTGCCAGCAGCCTCGCAGGTAGCGGGGGGTGGGGGCCAGATACGCAGTATTTT. Translation: CASSLAGSGGWGPDTQYF. This sequence joins TRBV28 and TRBJ2-3; TRBD2 agrees at 10 bases. Germline CDR1 and CDR2: MDHEN and SYDVKM. The junction had 16 bases not matched to a gene; V was cut back by 6 bases and J by 4 bases. The CDR3 is 18 amino acids.

This rearrangement joins TRBV6-6 to TRBJ2-7, with D possibly being TRBD1 (6 bases). The CDR3 loop spans 12 amino acids. V was clipped by 11 bases and J by 1 base, with 12 bases between them. Looked up from germline, CDR1 is MNHNY and CDR2 is SVGAGI (reference sequence). Written as DNA, the CDR3 is TGTGCCGCCGGGGACACGTCCTACGAGCAGTACTTC. This translates into CAAGDTSYEQYF.

The rearrangement links TRBV5-1 to TRBJ2-1, with 8 nucleotides matching TRBD2. V shed 0 bases, J shed 6 bases, and the junction held 11 bases outside the gene matches. The CDR3 covers 17 residues. Germline CDR1 SGHRS, CDR2 YFSETQ. The CDR3 bases are TGCGCCAGCAGCTTGGTACCGGGGGGGGAAGTATTCAATGAGCAGTTCTTC. This codes for CASSLVPGGEVFNEQFF.

The genes are TRBV19 and TRBJ1-5; 7 nucleotides agree with TRBD1. CDR1 is LNHDA and CDR2 is SQIVND in the germline V gene (reference sequence). The CDR3 runs 15 residues. The J segment lost 6 bases and the V segment lost 5 bases, leaving 10 bases of the junction unmatched. CDR3 amino acids: CASSSQGGRGQPQHF. The CDR3 DNA reads as TGTGCCAGTAGTTCCCAGGGGGGTAGAGGTCAGCCCCAGCATTTT.

V is TRBV6-5 and J is TRBJ2-1; 8 nucleotides match TRBD2. Germline CDR1 is MNHEY and CDR2 is SVGAGI. The CDR3 runs to 14 residues. V shed 7 bases and J 7 bases; nucleotides not matched to a gene: 9. Here the CDR3 reads CASTPGGPSNEQFF. The CDR3 nucleotides read TGTGCCAGCACACCGGGGGGGCCAAGTAATGAGCAGTTCTTC.

This chain links TRBV6-6 with TRBJ1-5; 7 bases fit TRBD1. This CDR3 spans 14 amino acids. Germline V gene lookup returns CDR1 MNHNY and CDR2 SVGAGI (reference sequence). Losses at the gene ends were 6 bases for V and 3 bases for J; bases not matched to a gene: 5. The CDR3 protein is CASSPGGFNQPQHF. The CDR3 region has the DNA TGTGCCAGCAGCCCAGGGGGATTCAATCAGCCCCAGCATTTT.

V usage is TRBV29-1 and J usage is TRBJ2-7, with D unclear. CDR3 length equals 11 residues. Deletions cut 3 bases from V and 4 bases from J, with 7 bases between. Germline loops: CDR1 SQVTM, CDR2 ANQGSEA. CDR3 nucleotide sequence: TGCAGCGTTGAGCAGAATTACGAGCAGTACTTC. Translating it yields CSVEQNYEQYF.

The rearrangement links TRBV28 to TRBJ1-2; 8 bases fit TRBD1. This CDR3 comprises 12 residues. Germline V gene lookup returns CDR1 MDHEN and CDR2 SYDVKM. V was pared by 7 bases and J by 4 bases, with 2 bases of the junction left unmatched. CDR3 nucleotide sequence: TGTGCCAGCAATACAGGGGGCTATGGCTACACCTTC. Translating gives CASNTGGYGYTF.

The chain links TRBV4-3 to TRBJ1-1, with 7 positions matching TRBD1. V lost 2 bases, J lost 4 bases, and 7 bases stayed unmatched. Per germline, CDR1 LGHNA and CDR2 YSLEER. CDR3 length: 15 amino acids. CDR3 residues: CASSQRQGMATEAFF. The CDR3 coding sequence is TGCGCCAGCAGCCAAAGACAGGGCATGGCCACTGAAGCTTTCTTT.

This clone was found once. The chain carries TRBV10-3 and TRBJ2-4; tentative D call: TRBD2 (7 bases). Germline CDR1 reads ENHRY; CDR2 reads SYGVKD. Trimming cost V 6 bases and J 8 bases, with 17 bases left between them. The CDR3 length is 14 residues. CDR3 coding DNA: TGTGCCATCAGAGGCGGGGGCATGGGAGACATTCAGTACTTC. It yields the protein CAIRGGGMGDIQYF.

The V gene is TRBV7-2, the J gene TRBJ1-2; no firm D call. V dropped 1 base and J dropped 6 bases, with 12 bases sitting between them. CDR1 is SGHTA and CDR2 is FQGNSA in the germline V gene. The CDR3 extends over 14 amino acids. CDR3 DNA: TGTGCCAGCAGCTTAGTTCAGGCTCCGAATGGCTACACCTTC. As protein: CASSLVQAPNGYTF. Together with reference TRBV7-2 and TRBJ1-2, the CDR3 gives the full variable domain: GAGVSQSPSNKVTEKGKDVELRCDPISGHTALYWYRQSLGQGLEFLIYFQGNSAPDKSGLPSDRFSAERTGGSVSTLTIQRTQQEDSAVYLCASSLVQAPNGYTFGSGTRLTVV.

V gene TRBV28 combines with J gene TRBJ2-4; TRBD2 aligns across 14 bases. J gave up 7 bases and V 2 bases, and 10 bases lay outside the gene matches. The CDR3 length is 18 residues. Germline CDR1 reads MDHEN; CDR2 reads SYDVKM. CDR3 in amino acids: CASSLALGTSGRKNIQYF. DNA of the CDR3: TGTGCCAGCAGTTTAGCACTCGGGACTAGCGGGAGAAAGAACATTCAGTACTTC.

V and J are TRBV14 and TRBJ2-7; D call uncertain. Trimming removed 3 bases at V and 2 bases at J, with 11 bases between. The CDR3 length is 14 residues. Germline lookup yields CDR1 SGHDN and CDR2 FVKESK. CDR3 sequence (DNA): TGTGCCAGCAGCCATCACAGTATTCCCTACGAGCAGTACTTC. The encoded protein is CASSHHSIPYEQYF.

The V gene is TRBV4-3, the J gene TRBJ1-2; 11 bases match TRBD1. J was trimmed by 2 bases and V by 3 bases; bases with no gene match: 2. Germline CDR1 is LGHNA and CDR2 is YSLEER. CDR3 size: 15 residues. CDR3 amino acids: CASSQGQGGNYGYTF. The CDR3 DNA follows: TGCGCCAGCAGCCAGGGACAGGGGGGAAACTATGGCTACACCTTC.

The chain recombines TRBV6-5 with TRBJ2-6, with D maybe TRBD1 (6 bases). The V gene's germline CDR1 is MNHEY and CDR2 SVGAGI. The CDR3 has 15 amino acids. Between the trimmed V and J ends, which lost 6 bases and 0 bases, there was a span of 9 bases. The CDR3 region is CASRTGSSGANVLTF. CDR3 nucleotides: TGTGCCAGCAGAACAGGGAGCTCTGGGGCCAACGTCCTGACTTTC.

J is TRBJ2-3 and V is TRBV28; maybe TRBD1 (5 bases). The V end lost 4 bases, the J end lost 9 bases, and 11 bases lay between the germline ends. The CDR3 spans 12 residues. Germline CDR1 is MDHEN and CDR2 is SYDVKM. The CDR3 DNA sequence: TGTGCCAGCAGTTCAGGGCAACGGACGCAGTATTTT. Amino acid sequence: CASSSGQRTQYF.

V usage is TRBV10-3 and J usage is TRBJ2-5, with 7 bases identical to TRBD2. This CDR3 has 14 residues. The germline V gene has CDR1 ENHRY and CDR2 SYGVKD. Germline trimming cut 5 bases from V and 4 bases from J; bases unmatched to any gene: 7. The CDR3 nucleotides read TGTGCCATCAGTACGGGACTACAAAGAGAGACCCAGTACTTC. Protein product: CAISTGLQRETQYF.

V gene TRBV30 combines with J gene TRBJ2-1, with 10 nucleotides matching TRBD2. In germline, CDR1 is GTSNPN, CDR2 SVGIG (reference sequence). The CDR3 runs 15 residues. Germline trimming cut 1 base from V and 8 bases from J; bases unmatched to any gene: 8. The DNA for the CDR3 is TGTGCCTGGAGTGGACAGCGGGGGGGCATCGATGAGCAGTTCTTC. Translated: CAWSGQRGGIDEQFF.

The chain is built from TRBV5-1 and TRBJ2-5, with 8 bases lining up with TRBD1. The CDR3 loop spans 16 amino acids. Germline CDR1 SGHRS, CDR2 YFSETQ. V shed 1 base and J 4 bases; nucleotides not matched to a gene: 9. As DNA, the CDR3 is TGCGCCAGCAGCTTGTCCGGGACAGGACTCGGAGAGACCCAGTACTTC. Residues: CASSLSGTGLGETQYF.

Concerning this clone: Other nucleotide sequences from this sample produce the same CDR3. This chain uses TRBV4-1 with TRBJ1-2; the match to TRBD1 covers 7 bases. Per germline, CDR1 MGHRA and CDR2 YSYEKL. The CDR3 spans 16 residues. The V gene end was trimmed by 6 bases and the J gene end by 2 bases; junction bases not matched to a gene: 12. The CDR3 reads CASSLNRQGSNYGYTF. The CDR3 region has the DNA TGCGCCAGCAGTCTAAATCGACAGGGATCGAACTATGGCTACACCTTC.

This chain uses TRBV2 with TRBJ1-2; tentatively, D is TRBD1 (6 bases). Germline V gives CDR1 SNHLY, CDR2 FYNNEI. This CDR3 is 17 amino acids long. Between the trimmed V and J ends, which lost 6 bases and 0 bases, there was a span of 20 bases. CDR3 in DNA: TGTGCCAGCAGGGGACAAAGGGGGACGGAAGCTAACTATGGCTACACCTTC. This gives the protein CASRGQRGTEANYGYTF.

The J gene is TRBJ2-6, the V gene TRBV5-4; D unresolved. Trimming pared 3 bases from V and 0 bases from J, leaving 7 bases between. This CDR3 is 15 amino acids long. CDR1 and CDR2 from the germline V gene are SGHNT and YYREEE (reference sequence). In nucleotides, the CDR3 is TGTGCCAGCAGCTCAGAACGCTCTGGGGCCAACGTCCTGACTTTC. Translation gives CASSSERSGANVLTF.

The rearrangement links TRBV27 to TRBJ2-1; D is uncertain. The CDR3 consists of 14 residues. V lost 2 bases to trimming and J lost 4 bases, with 9 bases between them. Per germline, CDR1 MNHEY and CDR2 SMNVEV (reference sequence). The CDR3 region has the DNA TGTGCCAGCAGTTTAGGCAGGCTATACAATGAGCAGTTCTTC. Protein product: CASSLGRLYNEQFF.

The J gene is TRBJ2-3, the V gene TRBV4-2; the match to TRBD2 covers 8 bases. Germline V gene sequence: CDR1 LGHNA, CDR2 YNFKEQ. This CDR3 has 18 residues. Germline trimming cut 4 bases from V and 1 base from J; bases unmatched to any gene: 13. The CDR3 loop reads CASSRRGLGRGGTDTQYF. Here the CDR3 DNA reads TGTGCCAGCAGCCGGCGGGGGCTGGGGCGGGGGGGCACAGATACGCAGTATTTT.

The chain uses TRBV28 and TRBJ2-1; no reliable D call. Trimming took 8 bases from V and 7 from J, leaving 24 bases between them. The CDR3 spans 16 residues. From germline, CDR1 is MDHEN and CDR2 SYDVKM. Here the CDR3 reads CASSLESAWSRNEQFF. The CDR3 region has the DNA TGTGCCAGCTCCCTGGAGAGTGCTTGGTCGAGGAATGAGCAGTTCTTC.

V and J are TRBV6-5 and TRBJ2-5, with 7 bases lining up with TRBD2. Germline CDR1 is MNHEY and CDR2 is SVGAGI. This CDR3 spans 16 amino acids. With V trimmed by 0 bases and J by 7 bases, 11 bases remained unmatched. CDR3 coding DNA: TGTGCCAGCAGTTACTCGACCTCGGGGGACTACTTGACCCAGTACTTC. Protein: CASSYSTSGDYLTQYF.

The CDR3: CASSDRTQSYEQYV. The CDR3 coding sequence is TGTGCCAGCAGTGACCGGACACAGTCCTACGAGCAGTACGTC. The chain employs TRBV2 and TRBJ2-7; perhaps TRBD1 as D (5 bases). The CDR3 runs 14 residues. CDR1 and CDR2 (germline): SNHLY, FYNNEI. Trimming took off 3 bases at V and 1 base at J, with 10 bases between the two ends.

V usage is TRBV27 and J usage is TRBJ2-7; 10 positions match TRBD2. CDR1 is MNHEY and CDR2 is SMNVEV in the germline V gene (reference sequence). The CDR3 is 16 residues long. The junction had 5 bases not matched to a gene; V was cut back by 3 bases and J by 0 bases. CDR3 in amino acids: CASSLVASGSSYEQYF. The CDR3, as DNA: TGTGCCAGCAGTTTGGTAGCTAGCGGGAGCTCCTACGAGCAGTACTTC.

V and J are TRBV9 and TRBJ1-5; D call uncertain. The CDR3 is 15 amino acids. Trimming cost V 4 bases and J 9 bases, with 20 bases left between them. Germline-derived CDR1 and CDR2 are SGDLS and YYNGEE. CDR3 in DNA: TGTGCCAGCAGCCCCGGCATACGGGGTTCCGCGCCCCAGCATTTT. Translated: CASSPGIRGSAPQHF.